The sequence of this T cell receptor beta chain was determined in a study of blood T cell repertoires in COVID-19. TCRdb's copy holds only in-frame clones and misses some; the assay was immunoSEQ multiplex PCR. The sample includes 120,000 to 150,000 clones, approximately 84% of them seen just once. This CDR3 has 15 residues. From germline, CDR1 is LGHDT and CDR2 YNNKEL (reference sequence). V dropped 5 bases and J dropped 4; count of bases not matched to a gene: 8. The specimen was peripheral blood. This receptor was identified in a human donor with acute or convalescent COVID-19. The donor label of this sample is uncertain. The rearrangement links TRBV3-1 (or the pseudogene TRBV3-2) to TRBJ2-5; 9 bases agree with TRBD1. In nucleotides, the CDR3 is TGTGCCAGCAGCGCCGGGACAGGGTTCGGAGAGACCCAGTACTTC. Its translation: CASSAGTGFGETQYF.